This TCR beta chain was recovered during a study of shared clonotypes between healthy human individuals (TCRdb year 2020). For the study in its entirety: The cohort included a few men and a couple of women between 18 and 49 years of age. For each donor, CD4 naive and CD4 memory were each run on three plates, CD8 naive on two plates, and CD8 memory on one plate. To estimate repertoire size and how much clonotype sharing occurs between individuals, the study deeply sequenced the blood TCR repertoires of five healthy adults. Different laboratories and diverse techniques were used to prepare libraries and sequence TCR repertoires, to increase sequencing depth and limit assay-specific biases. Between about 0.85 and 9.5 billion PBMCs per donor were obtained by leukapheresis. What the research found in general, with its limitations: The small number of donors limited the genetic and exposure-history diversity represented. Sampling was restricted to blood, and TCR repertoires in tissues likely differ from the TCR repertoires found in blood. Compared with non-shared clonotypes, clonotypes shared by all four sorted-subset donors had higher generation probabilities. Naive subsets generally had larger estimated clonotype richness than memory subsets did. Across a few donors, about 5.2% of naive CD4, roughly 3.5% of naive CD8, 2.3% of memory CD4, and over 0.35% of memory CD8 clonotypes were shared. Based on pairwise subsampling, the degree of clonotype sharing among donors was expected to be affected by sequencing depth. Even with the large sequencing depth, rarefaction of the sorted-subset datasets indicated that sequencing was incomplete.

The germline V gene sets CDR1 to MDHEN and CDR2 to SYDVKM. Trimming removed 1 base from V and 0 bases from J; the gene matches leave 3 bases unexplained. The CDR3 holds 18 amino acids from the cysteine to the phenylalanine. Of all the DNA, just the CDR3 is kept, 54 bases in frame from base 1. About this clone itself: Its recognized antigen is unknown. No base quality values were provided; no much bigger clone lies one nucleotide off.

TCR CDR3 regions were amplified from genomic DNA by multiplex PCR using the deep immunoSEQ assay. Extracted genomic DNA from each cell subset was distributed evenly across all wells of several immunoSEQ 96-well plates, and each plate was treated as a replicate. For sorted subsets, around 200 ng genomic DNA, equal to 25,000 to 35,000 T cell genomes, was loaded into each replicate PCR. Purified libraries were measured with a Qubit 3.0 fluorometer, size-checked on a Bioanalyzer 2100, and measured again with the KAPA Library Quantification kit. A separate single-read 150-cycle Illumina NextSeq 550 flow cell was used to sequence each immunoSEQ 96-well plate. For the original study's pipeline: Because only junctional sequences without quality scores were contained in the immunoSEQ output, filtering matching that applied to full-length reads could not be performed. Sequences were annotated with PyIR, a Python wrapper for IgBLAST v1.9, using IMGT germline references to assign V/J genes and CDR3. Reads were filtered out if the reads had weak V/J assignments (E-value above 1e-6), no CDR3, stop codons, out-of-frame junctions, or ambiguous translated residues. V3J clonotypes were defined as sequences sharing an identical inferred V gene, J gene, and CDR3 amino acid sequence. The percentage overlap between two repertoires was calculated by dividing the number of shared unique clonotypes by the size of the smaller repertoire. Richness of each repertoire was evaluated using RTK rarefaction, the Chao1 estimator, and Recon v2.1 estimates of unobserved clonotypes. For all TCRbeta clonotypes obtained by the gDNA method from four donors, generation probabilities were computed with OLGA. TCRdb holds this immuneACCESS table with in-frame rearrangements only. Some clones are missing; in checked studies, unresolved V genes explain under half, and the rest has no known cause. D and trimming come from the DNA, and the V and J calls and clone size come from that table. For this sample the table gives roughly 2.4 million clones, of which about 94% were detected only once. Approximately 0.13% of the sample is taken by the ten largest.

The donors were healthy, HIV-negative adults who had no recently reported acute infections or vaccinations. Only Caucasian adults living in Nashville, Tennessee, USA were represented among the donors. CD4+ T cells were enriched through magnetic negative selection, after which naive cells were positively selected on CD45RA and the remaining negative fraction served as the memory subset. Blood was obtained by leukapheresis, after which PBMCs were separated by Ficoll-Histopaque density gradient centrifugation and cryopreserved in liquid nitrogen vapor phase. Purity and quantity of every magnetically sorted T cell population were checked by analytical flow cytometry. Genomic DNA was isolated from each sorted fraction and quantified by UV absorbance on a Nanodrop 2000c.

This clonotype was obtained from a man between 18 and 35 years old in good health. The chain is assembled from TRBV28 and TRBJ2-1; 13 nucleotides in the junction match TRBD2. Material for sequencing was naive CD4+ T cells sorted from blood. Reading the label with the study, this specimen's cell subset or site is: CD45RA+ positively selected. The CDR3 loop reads CASSLYTSGGASYNEQFF. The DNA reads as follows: TGTGCCAGCAGTTTATACACTAGCGGGGGGGCCTCCTACAATGAGCAGTTCTTC.